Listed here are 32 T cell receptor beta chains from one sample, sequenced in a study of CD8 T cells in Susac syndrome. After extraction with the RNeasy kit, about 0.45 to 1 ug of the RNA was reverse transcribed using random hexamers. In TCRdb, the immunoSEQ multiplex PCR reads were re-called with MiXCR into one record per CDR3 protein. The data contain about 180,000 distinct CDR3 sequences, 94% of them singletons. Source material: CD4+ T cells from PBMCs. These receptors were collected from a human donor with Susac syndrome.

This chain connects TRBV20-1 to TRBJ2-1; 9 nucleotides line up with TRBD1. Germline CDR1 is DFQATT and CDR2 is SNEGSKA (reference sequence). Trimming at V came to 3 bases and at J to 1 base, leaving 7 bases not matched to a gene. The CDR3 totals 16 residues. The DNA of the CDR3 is TGCAGTGCTAGGGGACAGGGATATAAGTCCTACAATGAGCAGTTCTTC. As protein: CSARGQGYKSYNEQFF.

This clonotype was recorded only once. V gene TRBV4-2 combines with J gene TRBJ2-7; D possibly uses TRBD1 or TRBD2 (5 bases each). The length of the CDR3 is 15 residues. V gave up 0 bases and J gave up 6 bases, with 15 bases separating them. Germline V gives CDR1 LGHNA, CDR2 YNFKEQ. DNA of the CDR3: TGTGCCAGCAGCCAAGAGGCCTCATCGGGGCGCGAGCAGTACTTC. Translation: CASSQEASSGREQYF.

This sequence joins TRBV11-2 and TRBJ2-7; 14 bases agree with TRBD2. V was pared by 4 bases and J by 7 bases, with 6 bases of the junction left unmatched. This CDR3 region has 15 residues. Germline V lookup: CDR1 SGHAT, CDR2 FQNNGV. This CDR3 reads CASSSTSGGAGEQYF. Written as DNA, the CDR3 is TGTGCCAGCAGCTCGACTAGCGGGGGGGCAGGTGAGCAGTACTTC.

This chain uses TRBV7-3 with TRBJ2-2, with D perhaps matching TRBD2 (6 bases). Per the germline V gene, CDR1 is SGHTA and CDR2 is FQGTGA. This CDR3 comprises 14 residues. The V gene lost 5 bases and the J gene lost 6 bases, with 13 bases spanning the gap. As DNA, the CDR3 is TGTGCCAGCAGCGTTAAACGGGGGTCCGGGGAGCTGTTTTTT. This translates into CASSVKRGSGELFF.

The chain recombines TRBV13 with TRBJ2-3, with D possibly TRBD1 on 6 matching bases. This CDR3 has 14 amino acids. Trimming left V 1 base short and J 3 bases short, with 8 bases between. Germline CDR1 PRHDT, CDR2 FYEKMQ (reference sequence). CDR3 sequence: CASSLVGQTDTQYF. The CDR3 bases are TGTGCCAGCAGCTTAGTTGGACAGACAGATACGCAGTATTTT. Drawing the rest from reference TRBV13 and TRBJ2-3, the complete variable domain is AAGVIQSPRHLIKEKRETATLKCYPIPRHDTVYWYQQGPGQDPQFLISFYEKMQSDKGSIPDRFSAQQFSDYHSELNMSSLELGDSALYFCASSLVGQTDTQYFGPGTRLTVL.

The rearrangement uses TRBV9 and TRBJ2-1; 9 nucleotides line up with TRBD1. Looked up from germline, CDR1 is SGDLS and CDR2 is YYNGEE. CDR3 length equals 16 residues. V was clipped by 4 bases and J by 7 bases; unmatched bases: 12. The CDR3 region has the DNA TGTGCCAGCAGCTCCGACCTGACAGGGGGTCAGAATGAGCAGTTCTTC. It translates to CASSSDLTGGQNEQFF.

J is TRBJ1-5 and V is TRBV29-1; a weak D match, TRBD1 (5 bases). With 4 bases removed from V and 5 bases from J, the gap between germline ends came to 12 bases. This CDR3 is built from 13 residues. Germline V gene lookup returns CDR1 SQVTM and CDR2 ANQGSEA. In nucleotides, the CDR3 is TGCAGCGTTGGCGGCCAGGGCGATCAGCCCCAGCATTTT. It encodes CSVGGQGDQPQHF. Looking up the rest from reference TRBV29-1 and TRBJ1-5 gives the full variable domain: SAVISQKPSRDICQRGTSLTIQCQVDSQVTMMFWYRQQPGQSLTLIATANQGSEATYESGFVIDKFPISRPNLTFSTLTVSNMSPEDSSIYLCSVGGQGDQPQHFGDGTRLSIL.

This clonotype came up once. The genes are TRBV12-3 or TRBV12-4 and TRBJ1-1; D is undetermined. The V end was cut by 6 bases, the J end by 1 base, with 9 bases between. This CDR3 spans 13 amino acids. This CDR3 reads CASREWENTEAFF. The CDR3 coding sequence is TGTGCCAGCAGGGAGTGGGAGAACACTGAAGCTTTCTTT.

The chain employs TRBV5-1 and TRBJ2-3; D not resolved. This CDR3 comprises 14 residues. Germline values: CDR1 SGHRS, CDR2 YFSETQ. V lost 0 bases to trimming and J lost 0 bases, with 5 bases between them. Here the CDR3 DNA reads TGCGCCAGCAGCTTGGATACTAGCACAGATACGCAGTATTTT. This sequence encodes CASSLDTSTDTQYF.

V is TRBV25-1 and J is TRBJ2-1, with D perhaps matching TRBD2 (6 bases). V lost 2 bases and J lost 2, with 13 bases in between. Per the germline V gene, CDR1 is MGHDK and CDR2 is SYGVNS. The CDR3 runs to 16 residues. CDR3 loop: CASSETRGWPYNEQFF. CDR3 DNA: TGTGCCAGCAGTGAAACCCGGGGGTGGCCCTACAATGAGCAGTTCTTC.

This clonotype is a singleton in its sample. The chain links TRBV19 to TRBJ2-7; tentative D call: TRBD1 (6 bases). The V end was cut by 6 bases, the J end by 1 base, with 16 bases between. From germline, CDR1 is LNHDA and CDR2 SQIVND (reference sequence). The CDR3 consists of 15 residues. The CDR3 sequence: CASSLGQLASYEQYF. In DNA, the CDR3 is TGTGCCAGTAGCCTCGGACAGTTAGCGTCCTACGAGCAGTACTTC. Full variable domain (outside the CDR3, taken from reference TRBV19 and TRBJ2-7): DGGITQSPKYLFRKEGQNVTLSCEQNLNHDAMYWYRQDPGQGLRLIYYSQIVNDFQKGDIAEGYSVSREKKESFPLTVTSAQKNPTAFYLCASSLGQLASYEQYFGPGTRLTVT.

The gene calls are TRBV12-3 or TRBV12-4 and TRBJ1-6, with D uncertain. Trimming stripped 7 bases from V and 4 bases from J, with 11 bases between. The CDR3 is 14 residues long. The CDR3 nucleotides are TGTGCCAGCACCGAAGACGGGTATAATTCACCCCTCCACTTT. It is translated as CASTEDGYNSPLHF.

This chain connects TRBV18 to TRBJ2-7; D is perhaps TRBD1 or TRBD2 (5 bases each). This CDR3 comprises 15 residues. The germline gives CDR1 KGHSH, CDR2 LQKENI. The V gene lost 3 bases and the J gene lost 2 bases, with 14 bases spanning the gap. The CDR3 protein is CASSPTRDRTYEQYF. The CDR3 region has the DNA TGTGCCAGCTCACCGACAAGGGACCGAACCTACGAGCAGTACTTC.

CDR3 DNA: TGTGCCAGCAGGGGGGGCCGGGCCGCAAATTCACCCCTCCACTTT. Amino acids: CASRGGRAANSPLHF. This rearrangement joins TRBV6-6 to TRBJ1-6; the D gene is possibly TRBD1 (6 bases). The germline V gene has CDR1 MNHNY and CDR2 SVGAGI (reference sequence). There are 15 residues in the CDR3. Between the trimmed V and J ends, which lost 6 bases and 7 bases, there was a span of 16 bases.

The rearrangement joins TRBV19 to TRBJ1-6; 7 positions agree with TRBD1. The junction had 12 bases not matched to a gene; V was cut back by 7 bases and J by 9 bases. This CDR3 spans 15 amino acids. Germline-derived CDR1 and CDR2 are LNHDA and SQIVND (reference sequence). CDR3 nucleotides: TGTGCCAGTATGGCGGGACAGCTCGACTCTTCACCCCTCCACTTT. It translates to CASMAGQLDSSPLHF.

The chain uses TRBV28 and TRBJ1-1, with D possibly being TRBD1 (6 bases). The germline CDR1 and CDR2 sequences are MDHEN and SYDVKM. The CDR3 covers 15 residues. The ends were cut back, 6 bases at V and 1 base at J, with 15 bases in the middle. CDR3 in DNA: TGTGCCAGCAGGGCACAGGGTGTGGGGAACACTGAAGCTTTCTTT. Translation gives CASRAQGVGNTEAFF.

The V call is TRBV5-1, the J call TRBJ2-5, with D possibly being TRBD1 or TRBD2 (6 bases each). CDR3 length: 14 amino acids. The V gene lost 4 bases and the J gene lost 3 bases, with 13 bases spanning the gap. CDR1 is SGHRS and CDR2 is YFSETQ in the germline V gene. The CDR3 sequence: CASSVGGGKETQYF. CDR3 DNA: TGCGCCAGCAGCGTGGGGGGCGGAAAAGAGACCCAGTACTTC.

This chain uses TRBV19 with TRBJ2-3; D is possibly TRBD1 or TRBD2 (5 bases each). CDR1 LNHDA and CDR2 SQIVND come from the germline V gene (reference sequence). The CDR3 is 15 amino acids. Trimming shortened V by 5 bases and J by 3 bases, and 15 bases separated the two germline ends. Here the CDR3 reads CASSPRLGVTDTQYF. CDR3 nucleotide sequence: TGTGCCAGTAGTCCTCGGTTGGGGGTGACAGATACGCAGTATTTT.

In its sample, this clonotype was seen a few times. The CDR3 nucleotides are TGTGCCAGCACCCCTTGGGGCTCCTATAATTCACCCCTCCACTTT. It translates to CASTPWGSYNSPLHF. The chain uses TRBV6-1 and TRBJ1-6; the D is unclear. V was shortened by 7 bases and J by 0 bases, with 10 bases between the two germline ends. The germline V gene encodes CDR1 MNHNS and CDR2 SASEGT. CDR3 length: 15 amino acids.

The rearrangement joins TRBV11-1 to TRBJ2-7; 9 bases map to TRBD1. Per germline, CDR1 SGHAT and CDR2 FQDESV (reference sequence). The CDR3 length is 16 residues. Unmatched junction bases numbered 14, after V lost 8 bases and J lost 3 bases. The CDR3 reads CASSPFADRGNYEQYF. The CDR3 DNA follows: TGTGCCAGCTCGCCCTTCGCGGACAGGGGTAACTACGAGCAGTACTTC.

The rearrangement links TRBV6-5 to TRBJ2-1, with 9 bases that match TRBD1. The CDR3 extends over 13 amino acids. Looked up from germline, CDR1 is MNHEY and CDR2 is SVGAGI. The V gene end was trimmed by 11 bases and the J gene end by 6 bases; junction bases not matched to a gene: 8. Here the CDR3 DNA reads TGTGCCGTCTGGGGACAGGGATTCAATGAGCAGTTCTTC. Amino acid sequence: CAVWGQGFNEQFF.

CDR3 sequence: CASSRQVLQGLAGYTF. CDR3 DNA sequence: TGTGCCAGCAGCCGCCAAGTATTACAGGGGCTAGCGGGCTACACCTTC. This chain connects TRBV6-1 to TRBJ1-2, with 7 nucleotides matching TRBD1. The CDR3 covers 16 residues. Germline loops: CDR1 MNHNS, CDR2 SASEGT. The V gene end was trimmed by 6 bases and the J gene end by 8 bases; junction bases not matched to a gene: 18.

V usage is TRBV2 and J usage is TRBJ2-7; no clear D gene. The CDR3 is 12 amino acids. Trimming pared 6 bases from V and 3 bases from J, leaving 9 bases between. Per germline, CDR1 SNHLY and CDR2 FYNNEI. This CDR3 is CASRARNYEQYF. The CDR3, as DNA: TGTGCCAGCAGGGCGCGGAACTACGAGCAGTACTTC.

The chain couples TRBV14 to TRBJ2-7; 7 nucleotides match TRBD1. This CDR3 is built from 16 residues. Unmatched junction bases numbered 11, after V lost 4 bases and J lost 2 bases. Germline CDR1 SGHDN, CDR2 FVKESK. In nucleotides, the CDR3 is TGTGCCAGCAGCCGTACCTTTGACAGGGACCCCTACGAGCAGTACTTC. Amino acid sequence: CASSRTFDRDPYEQYF.

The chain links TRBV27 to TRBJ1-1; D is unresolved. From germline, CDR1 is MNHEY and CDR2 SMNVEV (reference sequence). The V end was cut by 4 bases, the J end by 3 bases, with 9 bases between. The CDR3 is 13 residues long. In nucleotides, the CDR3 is TGTGCCAGCAGTTATATAGGAGACACTGAAGCTTTCTTT. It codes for CASSYIGDTEAFF.

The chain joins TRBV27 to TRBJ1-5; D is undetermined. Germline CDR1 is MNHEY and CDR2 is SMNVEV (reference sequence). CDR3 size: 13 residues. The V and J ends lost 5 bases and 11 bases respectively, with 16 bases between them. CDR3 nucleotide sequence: TGTGCCAGCAGTGTAGACCCCTCGGGAGCCCAGCATTTT. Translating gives CASSVDPSGAQHF.

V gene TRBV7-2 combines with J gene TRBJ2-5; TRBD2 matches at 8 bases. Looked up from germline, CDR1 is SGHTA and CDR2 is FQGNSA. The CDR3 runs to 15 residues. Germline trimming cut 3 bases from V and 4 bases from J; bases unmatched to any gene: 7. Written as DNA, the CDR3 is TGTGCCAGCAGCTTGTGGGCGGGGGGCCCAGAGACCCAGTACTTC. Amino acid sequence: CASSLWAGGPETQYF.

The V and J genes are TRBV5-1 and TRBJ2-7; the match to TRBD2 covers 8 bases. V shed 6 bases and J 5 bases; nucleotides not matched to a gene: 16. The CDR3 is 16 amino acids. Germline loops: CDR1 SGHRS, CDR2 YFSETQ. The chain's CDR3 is CASTPRRGAQFDEQYF. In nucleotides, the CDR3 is TGCGCCAGCACCCCCCGGCGGGGGGCACAATTTGACGAGCAGTACTTC.

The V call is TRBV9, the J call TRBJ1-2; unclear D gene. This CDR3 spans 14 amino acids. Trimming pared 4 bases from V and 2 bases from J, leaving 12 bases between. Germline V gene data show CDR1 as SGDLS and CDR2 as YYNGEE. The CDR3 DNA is TGTGCCAGCAGCCCCGATACGGGGAACTATGGCTACACCTTC. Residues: CASSPDTGNYGYTF.

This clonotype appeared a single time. As DNA, the CDR3 is TGCGCCAGCAGCCCGGGAGGGGGAGTTCTCTCTGGAAACACCATATATTTT. Translation: CASSPGGGVLSGNTIYF. V gene TRBV5-1 combines with J gene TRBJ1-3; tentatively, D is TRBD1 (6 bases). Germline V lookup: CDR1 SGHRS, CDR2 YFSETQ. The CDR3 consists of 17 residues. Trimming shortened V by 4 bases and J by 0 bases, and 17 bases separated the two germline ends.

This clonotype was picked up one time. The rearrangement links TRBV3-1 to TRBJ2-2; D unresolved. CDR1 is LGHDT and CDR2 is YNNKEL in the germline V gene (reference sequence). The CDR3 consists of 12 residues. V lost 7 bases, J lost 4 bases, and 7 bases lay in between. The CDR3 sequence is CASMGVTGELFF. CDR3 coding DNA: TGTGCCAGCATGGGCGTCACCGGGGAGCTGTTTTTT.

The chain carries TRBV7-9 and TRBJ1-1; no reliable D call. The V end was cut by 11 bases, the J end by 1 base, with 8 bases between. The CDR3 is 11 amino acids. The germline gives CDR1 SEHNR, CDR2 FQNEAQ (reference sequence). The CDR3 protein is CAVAENTEAFF. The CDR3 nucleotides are TGTGCCGTAGCGGAGAACACTGAAGCTTTCTTT.